This TCR beta chain was recorded in a study of blood T cell repertoires in COVID-19. Study-wide context: Material from acute and convalescent COVID-19 was sourced from the United States, Italy and Spain. Nucleic acid was either cDNA or gDNA, and it came from T cells, B-cell-depleted T cells, or PBMCs.

The trim removed 1 base at V and 1 base at J, leaving 6 bases unmatched. Germline V gene sequence: CDR1 SQVTM, CDR2 ANQGSEA. The CDR3 loop spans 15 amino acids. Per the original data handling: Amplification of reference gene primers was used by the study to estimate nucleated cell counts. Method: immunoSEQ multiplex PCR; TCRdb's copy keeps in-frame clones and lacks some. For V, J and clone size, that table is used; D and trimming come from the DNA. This table has around 170,000 clones, roughly 80% appearing once. What was sequenced was peripheral blood. This receptor was identified in a young man with active or convalescent COVID-19. The genes are TRBV29-1 and TRBJ2-5; TRBD1 matches 7 bases. This CDR3 is CSVEGGQRAQETQYF. CDR3 nucleotides: TGCAGCGTTGAAGGGGGACAGAGGGCCCAAGAGACCCAGTACTTC. The full variable domain, in which reference TRBV29-1 and TRBJ2-5 provide the parts outside the CDR3, is SAVISQKPSRDICQRGTSLTIQCQVDSQVTMMFWYRQQPGQSLTLIATANQGSEATYESGFVIDKFPISRPNLTFSTLTVSNMSPEDSSIYLCSVEGGQRAQETQYFGPGTRLLVL.